A single sample is the source of the 26 T cell receptor beta chains below, sequenced in a study of blood T cell repertoires in COVID-19. This table comes from immunoSEQ multiplex PCR, and its TCRdb copy is limited to in-frame clones, with some not included. The sample consists of around 300,000 clones, under 90% of them appearing once. Material: peripheral blood. The receptors here all came from a man over 45 with acute or convalescent COVID-19.

This chain uses TRBV30 with TRBJ1-1; no firm D call. This CDR3 comprises 11 residues. CDR1 is GTSNPN and CDR2 is SVGIG in the germline V gene (reference sequence). Trimming shortened V by 0 bases and J by 12 bases, and 11 bases separated the two germline ends. CDR3 bases: TGTGCCTGGAGTGTAACGGGGAGGTCTTTCTTT. It translates to CAWSVTGRSFF.

The rearrangement uses TRBV3-1 (or the pseudogene TRBV3-2) and TRBJ2-1, with 9 bases lining up with TRBD2. Trimming took 6 bases from V and 3 from J; bases not matched to a gene: 6. The CDR3 has 15 amino acids. CDR1 LGHDT and CDR2 YNNKEL come from the germline V gene (reference sequence). Written as DNA, the CDR3 is TGTGCCAGCAGTCCCCTTAGCGGGGGCTACAATGAGCAGTTCTTC. Encoded protein: CASSPLSGGYNEQFF.

CDR3 amino acids: CASSPPGSLKYEQYF. In DNA form, the CDR3 reads TGTGCCAGCTCTCCCCCGGGAAGCCTAAAATACGAGCAGTACTTC. The rearrangement uses TRBV18 and TRBJ2-7; maybe TRBD2 (5 bases). The CDR3 spans 15 residues. Germline V CDR1 and CDR2: KGHSH, LQKENI. Trimming removed 6 bases from V and 4 bases from J, with 19 bases in between.

There are a few counts of this clone. J is TRBJ2-3 and V is TRBV5-4; 9 nucleotides align to TRBD1. Unmatched junction bases numbered 4, after V lost 0 bases and J lost 5 bases. Per the germline V gene, CDR1 is SGHNT and CDR2 is YYREEE (reference sequence). The CDR3 contains 15 residues. The CDR3 coding sequence is TGTGCCAGCAGCTTGGATACAGGGGGCATAGATACGCAGTATTTT. This codes for CASSLDTGGIDTQYF. Full variable domain (missing parts from reference TRBV5-4 and TRBJ2-3): ETGVTQSPTHLIKTRGQQVTLRCSSQSGHNTVSWYQQALGQGPQFIFQYYREEENGRGNFPPRFSGLQFPNYSSELNVNALELDDSALYLCASSLDTGGIDTQYFGPGTRLTVL.

The J gene is TRBJ1-5, the V gene TRBV19, with a possible D match to TRBD1 (5 bases). Germline loops: CDR1 LNHDA, CDR2 SQIVND (reference sequence). This CDR3 contains 13 residues. Trimming left V 5 bases short and J 7 bases short, with 12 bases between. CDR3 DNA: TGTGCCAGTAGTCTCACAGGAGGGCAGCCCCAGCATTTT. Its translation: CASSLTGGQPQHF.

CDR3 residues: CASSSFGPYEQYF. As DNA, the CDR3 is TGTGCCAGCAGTTCCTTCGGTCCTTACGAGCAGTACTTC. This chain uses TRBV12-3 or TRBV12-4 with TRBJ2-7; D is uncertain. The CDR3 sequence is 13 residues long. Trimming pared 4 bases from V and 4 bases from J, leaving 11 bases between.

The chain is built from TRBV7-3 and TRBJ2-1, with 10 bases identical to TRBD2. V lost 0 bases, J lost 7 bases, and 0 bases stayed unmatched. The germline V gene encodes CDR1 SGHTA and CDR2 FQGTGA. The CDR3 runs to 14 residues. This chain's CDR3 is CASSLTSGGNEQFF. CDR3 DNA: TGTGCCAGCAGCTTAACTAGCGGGGGGAATGAGCAGTTCTTC.

This chain's CDR3 is CASSMSLYNEQFF. The CDR3 bases are TGTGCCAGTAGTATGTCACTTTACAATGAGCAGTTCTTC. The V gene is TRBV19, the J gene TRBJ2-1; D gene uncertain. The CDR3 has 13 residues. Germline assignment: CDR1 LNHDA and CDR2 SQIVND (reference sequence). Trimming removed 3 bases from V and 4 bases from J, with 7 bases in between.

This rearrangement joins TRBV6-5 to TRBJ1-1, with 8 positions matching TRBD1. The CDR3 loop spans 14 amino acids. Losses at the gene ends were 4 bases for V and 0 bases for J; bases not matched to a gene: 1. The germline V gene has CDR1 MNHEY and CDR2 SVGAGI. Written as DNA, the CDR3 is TGTGCCAGCAGTTCGGACAGGGTGAACACTGAAGCTTTCTTT. Its protein is CASSSDRVNTEAFF.

The chain couples TRBV6-1 to TRBJ1-1; TRBD1 is a possible D gene (6 bases). CDR1 is MNHNS and CDR2 is SASEGT in the germline V gene. Trimming pared 1 base from V and 6 bases from J, leaving 15 bases between. This CDR3 spans 15 amino acids. The CDR3, as DNA: TGTGCCAGCAGTGAAGTCTGGGAAAAGGGGGCTGAAGCTTTCTTT. As protein: CASSEVWEKGAEAFF.

This clone was observed a single time. V is TRBV5-4 and J is TRBJ2-2; 8 positions match TRBD2. This CDR3 has 16 residues. The germline V gene encodes CDR1 SGHNT and CDR2 YYREEE (reference sequence). V shed 2 bases, J shed 4 bases, and the junction held 7 bases outside the gene matches. The CDR3 DNA reads as TGTGCCAGCAGCTTCCCCGGGGGGGCCGTCACCGGGGAGCTGTTTTTT. Translation: CASSFPGGAVTGELFF.

The chain employs TRBV2 and TRBJ1-4; 7 nucleotides agree with TRBD1. Germline assignment: CDR1 SNHLY and CDR2 FYNNEI. This CDR3 has 13 residues. V dropped 5 bases and J dropped 14; count of bases not matched to a gene: 11. The chain's CDR3 is CASSLGPGQWLFF. Here the CDR3 DNA reads TGTGCCAGCAGTCTGGGGCCGGGACAGTGGCTGTTTTTT. Full variable domain (remainder filled in from reference TRBV2 and TRBJ1-4): EPEVTQTPSHQVTQMGQEVILRCVPISNHLYFYWYRQILGQKVEFLVSFYNNEISEKSEIFDDQFSVERPDGSNFTLKIRSTKLEDSAMYFCASSLGPGQWLFFGSGTQLSVL.

The chain employs TRBV5-8 and TRBJ1-5; 8 positions match TRBD1. The CDR3 contains 17 residues. CDR1 and CDR2 from the germline V gene are SGHTS and YDEGEE. V lost 3 bases to trimming and J lost 4 bases; unmatched junction nucleotides: 12. CDR3: CASSSTFDRGSNQPQHF. The CDR3 DNA reads as TGTGCCAGCAGCTCTACCTTTGACAGGGGCTCGAATCAGCCCCAGCATTTT. The whole variable domain, remainder taken from reference TRBV5-8 and TRBJ1-5, is EAGVTQSPTHLIKTRGQQATLRCSPISGHTSVYWYQQALGLGLQFLLWYDEGEERNRGNFPPRFSGRQFPNYSSELNVNALELEDSALYLCASSSTFDRGSNQPQHFGDGTRLSIL.

The chain employs TRBV30 and TRBJ2-3; TRBD2 matches at 8 bases. With 0 bases clipped from V and 3 bases from J, the junction kept 8 bases outside the gene matches. CDR3 length equals 16 residues. From germline, CDR1 is GTSNPN and CDR2 SVGIG (reference sequence). This chain's CDR3 is CAWSVVVAGITDTQYF. The CDR3 DNA reads TGTGCCTGGAGTGTGGTGGTAGCGGGGATTACAGATACGCAGTATTTT.

The chain is built from TRBV2 and TRBJ1-1; 7 nucleotides agree with TRBD1. The germline V gene encodes CDR1 SNHLY and CDR2 FYNNEI. The V gene end was trimmed by 7 bases and the J gene end by 1 base; junction bases not matched to a gene: 6. CDR3 length: 14 residues. DNA of the CDR3: TGTGCCAGCACTATACAGGGGAGGAACACTGAAGCTTTCTTT. Residues: CASTIQGRNTEAFF.

V and J are TRBV9 and TRBJ1-6, with D possibly matching TRBD1 (5 bases). This CDR3 has 13 residues. Germline V gene sequence: CDR1 SGDLS, CDR2 YYNGEE. With 4 bases removed from V and 11 bases from J, the gap between germline ends came to 13 bases. The CDR3 sequence: CASSPTREAPLHF. CDR3 nucleotides: TGTGCCAGCAGCCCCACCAGGGAGGCACCCCTCCACTTT.

The rearrangement joins TRBV19 to TRBJ2-4; 11 bases align to TRBD2. The CDR3 length is 14 residues. From germline, CDR1 is LNHDA and CDR2 SQIVND (reference sequence). V shed 5 bases, J shed 5 bases, and the junction held 2 bases outside the gene matches. The CDR3 spells CASSRSGGENIQYF. The CDR3 bases are TGTGCCAGTAGTCGTAGCGGGGGGGAAAACATTCAGTACTTC.

This clone was seen only once. V gene TRBV2 combines with J gene TRBJ2-6; D may be TRBD1 (5 bases). The CDR3 length is 16 residues. The V end lost 6 bases, the J end lost 3 bases, and 15 bases lay between the germline ends. Germline assignment: CDR1 SNHLY and CDR2 FYNNEI. The CDR3, as DNA: TGTGCCAGCAGAATAGGGGCCCAGAATGGGGCCAACGTCCTGACTTTC. This encodes CASRIGAQNGANVLTF. Filled out from reference TRBV2 and TRBJ2-6, the complete variable domain reads EPEVTQTPSHQVTQMGQEVILRCVPISNHLYFYWYRQILGQKVEFLVSFYNNEISEKSEIFDDQFSVERPDGSNFTLKIRSTKLEDSAMYFCASRIGAQNGANVLTFGAGSRLTVL.

The chain carries TRBV9 and TRBJ2-5; maybe TRBD2 (6 bases). The length of the CDR3 is 13 residues. V dropped 0 bases and J dropped 5 bases, with 8 bases sitting between them. Germline values: CDR1 SGDLS, CDR2 YYNGEE. The CDR3 reads CASSVGRVETQYF. In DNA form, the CDR3 reads TGTGCCAGCAGCGTAGGGAGGGTGGAGACCCAGTACTTC.

This clone appeared a few times. This chain connects TRBV9 to TRBJ1-5; D perhaps matches TRBD1 (6 bases). Trimming took 0 bases from V and 5 from J, leaving 12 bases between them. The CDR3 contains 15 residues. Germline CDR1 and CDR2: SGDLS and YYNGEE. The DNA for the CDR3 is TGTGCCAGCAGCGTAGCCCCGGACAGAGATCAGCCCCAGCATTTT. The encoded protein is CASSVAPDRDQPQHF.

The chain couples TRBV27 to TRBJ1-4; D is possibly TRBD1 (5 bases). V was trimmed by 1 base and J by 4 bases, leaving 10 bases between them. Germline V gene lookup returns CDR1 MNHEY and CDR2 SMNVEV (reference sequence). The CDR3 is 15 amino acids. The CDR3 sequence: CASSLWGEGNEKLFF. Here the CDR3 DNA reads TGTGCCAGCAGTTTATGGGGGGAGGGTAATGAAAAACTGTTTTTT.

The rearrangement joins TRBV11-1 to TRBJ2-5; 7 bases line up with TRBD2. V was pared by 5 bases and J by 9 bases, with 12 bases of the junction left unmatched. The CDR3 totals 14 residues. In germline, CDR1 is SGHAT, CDR2 FQDESV (reference sequence). The CDR3 region has the DNA TGTGCCAGCAGCGGGCGGGGGACGAGCGGGGCCCAGTACTTC. It specifies CASSGRGTSGAQYF.

The V call is TRBV14, the J call TRBJ2-1, with D unclear. The germline V gene encodes CDR1 SGHDN and CDR2 FVKESK. The CDR3 extends over 15 amino acids. Trimming shortened V by 0 bases and J by 6 bases, and 12 bases separated the two germline ends. The CDR3 loop is CASSQDHGRLNEQFF. The CDR3 region has the DNA TGTGCCAGCAGCCAAGATCACGGAAGACTCAATGAGCAGTTCTTC.

The chain links TRBV3-1 (or the pseudogene TRBV3-2) to TRBJ1-5, with D unclear. V shed 3 bases and J shed 2 bases, with 26 bases lying between them. There are 20 residues in the CDR3. Germline V CDR1 and CDR2: LGHDT, YNNKEL (reference sequence). The CDR3 region is CASSHHLPGSNGLGNQPQHF. CDR3 nucleotide sequence: TGTGCCAGCAGCCATCACCTTCCGGGTTCGAATGGATTGGGCAATCAGCCCCAGCATTTT.

The rearrangement links TRBV6-5 to TRBJ1-1; TRBD1 might be the D (5 bases). The CDR3 extends over 15 amino acids. Germline V gene lookup returns CDR1 MNHEY and CDR2 SVGAGI. V shed 6 bases and J shed 1 base, with 15 bases lying between them. The CDR3 spells CASSRDWAGNTEAFF. The CDR3 bases are TGTGCCAGCAGCCGGGACTGGGCTGGGAACACTGAAGCTTTCTTT.

This chain connects TRBV7-9 to TRBJ1-1; no definite D call. V lost 1 base and J lost 2, with 8 bases in between. This CDR3 spans 14 amino acids. Germline CDR1 reads SEHNR; CDR2 reads FQNEAQ (reference sequence). The DNA of the CDR3 is TGTGCCAGCAGCTTAGTCCTAGAAAACACTGAAGCTTTCTTT. Translating gives CASSLVLENTEAFF. The full variable domain, in which reference TRBV7-9 and TRBJ1-1 provide the parts outside the CDR3, is DTGVSQNPRHKITKRGQNVTFRCDPISEHNRLYWYRQTLGQGPEFLTYFQNEAQLEKSRLLSDRFSAERPKGSFSTLEIQRTEQGDSAMYLCASSLVLENTEAFFGQGTRLTVV.